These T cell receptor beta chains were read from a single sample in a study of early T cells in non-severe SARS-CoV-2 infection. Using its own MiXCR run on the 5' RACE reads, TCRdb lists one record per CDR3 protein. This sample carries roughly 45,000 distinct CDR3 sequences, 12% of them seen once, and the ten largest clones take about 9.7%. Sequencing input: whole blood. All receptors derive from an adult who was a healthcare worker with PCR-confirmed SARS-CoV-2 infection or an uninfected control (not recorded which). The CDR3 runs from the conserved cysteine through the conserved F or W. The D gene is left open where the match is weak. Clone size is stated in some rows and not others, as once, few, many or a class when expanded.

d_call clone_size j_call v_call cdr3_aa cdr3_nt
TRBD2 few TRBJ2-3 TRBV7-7 CASSLDGTTTDTQYF TGTGCTAGCAGCTTAGACGGGACTACAACAGATACGCAGTATTTT
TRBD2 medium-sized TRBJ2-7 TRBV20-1 CSVPGKISGAVEQYF TGCAGTGTCCCCGGGAAGATTAGCGGGGCGGTCGAGCAGTACTTC
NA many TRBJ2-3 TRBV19 CASSIVAATDTQYF TGTGCCAGTAGTATAGTAGCGGCGACAGATACGCAGTATTTT
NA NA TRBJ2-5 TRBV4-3 CASSQEVGGLQETQYF TGCGCCAGCAGCCAAGAGGTCGGCGGCCTCCAAGAGACCCAGTACTTC
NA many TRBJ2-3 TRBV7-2 CASSFQNTDTQYF TGTGCCAGCAGCTTCCAAAACACAGATACGCAGTATTTT
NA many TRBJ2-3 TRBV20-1 CSARETGTDTQYF TGCAGTGCTAGAGAGACAGGCACAGATACGCAGTATTTT
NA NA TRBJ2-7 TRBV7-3 CASSLGGTASYEQYF TGTGCCAGCAGCCTGGGCGGGACAGCCTCCTACGAGCAGTACTTC
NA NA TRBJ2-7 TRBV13 CASSLEPRGEQYF TGTGCCAGCAGCTTAGAACCTCGTGGCGAGCAGTACTTC
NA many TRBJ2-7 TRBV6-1 CASSIGTEPYEQYF TGTGCCAGCAGTATTGGGACTGAACCATACGAGCAGTACTTC
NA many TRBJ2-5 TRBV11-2 CASFRPPGSQETQYF TGTGCCAGCTTTCGACCTCCGGGGTCTCAAGAGACCCAGTACTTC
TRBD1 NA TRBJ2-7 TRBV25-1 CASSDPGQGKSYEQYF TGTGCCAGCAGTGATCCTGGACAGGGTAAAAGCTACGAGCAGTACTTC
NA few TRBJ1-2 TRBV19 CASTEGLSAGYTF TGTGCCTCTACGGAGGGGTTGTCGGCTGGCTACACCTTC
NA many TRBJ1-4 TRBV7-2 CASSPYARTDYEKLFF TGTGCCAGCAGCCCATATGCCCGGACAGACTATGAAAAACTGTTTTTT
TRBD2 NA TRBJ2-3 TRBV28 CASISGTSGVNTQYF TGTGCCAGCATTTCGGGGACTAGCGGGGTTAATACGCAGTATTTT
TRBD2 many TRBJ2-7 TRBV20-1 CSARDLAGKFNEQYF TGCAGTGCTAGAGACCTAGCGGGGAAGTTCAACGAGCAGTACTTC
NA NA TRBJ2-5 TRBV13 CASSLSPGPQETQYF TGTGCCAGCAGCTTATCGCCCGGGCCACAAGAGACCCAGTACTTC
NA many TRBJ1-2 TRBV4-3 CASSQGSGTSIRGYTF TGCGCCAGCAGCCAAGGATCGGGGACGTCAATACGTGGCTACACCTTC
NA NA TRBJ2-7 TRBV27 CATSLQGDEQYF TGTGCCACCAGTTTACAGGGCGACGAGCAGTACTTC
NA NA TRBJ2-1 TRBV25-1 CASSGFNNEQFF TGTGCCAGCAGTGGGTTCAACAATGAGCAGTTCTTC
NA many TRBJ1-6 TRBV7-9 CASSPRIDSPLHF TGTGCCAGCAGCCCCCGGATTGATTCACCCCTCCACTTT
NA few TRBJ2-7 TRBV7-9 CASSLTPDSSSYEQYF TGTGCCAGCAGCTTAACCCCAGACAGCAGCTCCTACGAGCAGTACTTC
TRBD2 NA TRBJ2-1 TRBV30 CAWSPWAASGNEQFF TGTGCCTGGAGCCCCTGGGCGGCTAGCGGGAATGAGCAGTTCTTC
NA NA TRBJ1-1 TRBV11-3 CASSFYTLGAHTEAFF TGTGCCAGCAGCTTTTACACCCTGGGGGCTCACACTGAAGCTTTCTTT
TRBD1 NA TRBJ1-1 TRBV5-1 CASSFTGGMNTEAFF TGCGCCAGCAGCTTTACAGGGGGCATGAACACTGAAGCTTTCTTT
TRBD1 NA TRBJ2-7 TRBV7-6 CASSLAGSGTGPYEQYF TGTGCCAGCAGCTTAGCGGGTTCCGGGACAGGGCCCTACGAGCAGTACTTC
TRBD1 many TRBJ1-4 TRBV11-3 CASRQGEEKLFF TGTGCCAGCCGACAGGGTGAGGAAAAACTGTTTTTT
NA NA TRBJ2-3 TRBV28 CAGQAGVHTDTQYF TGTGCCGGGCAAGCCGGGGTCCACACAGATACGCAGTATTTT
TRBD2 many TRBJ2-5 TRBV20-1 CSARSRGGTQYF TGCAGTGCTAGGTCCCGGGGGGGGACCCAGTACTTC
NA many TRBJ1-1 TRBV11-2 CASSLQRQGRGTEAFF TGTGCCAGCAGTCTCCAACGGCAGGGAAGGGGGACTGAAGCTTTCTTT
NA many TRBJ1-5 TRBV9 CASSAGDGWSNQPQHF TGTGCCAGCAGCGCGGGGGACGGGTGGAGCAATCAGCCCCAGCATTTT
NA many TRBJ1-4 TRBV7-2 CASSSRQGLNEKLFF TGTGCCAGCAGCTCGCGGCAGGGTCTCAATGAAAAACTGTTTTTT
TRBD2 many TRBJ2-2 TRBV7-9 CASSSGRRNTGELFF TGTGCCAGCAGCTCCGGGAGGCGCAACACCGGGGAGCTGTTTTTT
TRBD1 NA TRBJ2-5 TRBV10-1 CARDRERETQYF TGCGCCAGGGACAGGGAGAGGGAGACCCAGTACTTC
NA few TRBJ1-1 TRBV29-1 CSGLMNTEAFF TGCAGCGGACTTATGAACACTGAAGCTTTCTTT
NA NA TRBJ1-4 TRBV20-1 CSARDGGATNEKLFF TGCAGTGCTAGAGATGGCGGTGCAACTAATGAAAAACTGTTTTTT
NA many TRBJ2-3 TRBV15 CATSTPTDTQYF TGTGCCACCAGCACACCCACAGATACGCAGTATTTT
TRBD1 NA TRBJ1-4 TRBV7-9 CASSLLRQGEKLFF TGTGCCAGCAGCTTACTCCGACAGGGAGAAAAACTGTTTTTT
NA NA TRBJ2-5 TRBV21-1 CASSKALSGGPETQYF TGTGCCAGCAGCAAAGCGCTCAGCGGGGGCCCAGAGACCCAGTACTTC
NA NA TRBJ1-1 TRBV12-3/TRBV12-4 CASSPRGEDTEAFF TGTGCCAGCAGTCCTAGGGGGGAGGACACTGAAGCTTTCTTT
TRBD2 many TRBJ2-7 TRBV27 CASSPTTSGGYEQYF TGTGCCAGCAGTCCTACGACTAGCGGGGGCTACGAGCAGTACTTC
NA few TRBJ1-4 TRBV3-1 CASSPPGTNEKLFF TGTGCCAGCAGCCCGCCGGGCACTAATGAAAAACTGTTTTTT
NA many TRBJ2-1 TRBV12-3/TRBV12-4 CASSPRGDGNEQFF TGTGCCAGCAGTCCACGAGGGGACGGCAATGAGCAGTTCTTC
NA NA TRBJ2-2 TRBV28 CASSLSRDTGELFF TGTGCCAGCAGTTTATCCCGGGACACCGGGGAGCTGTTTTTT
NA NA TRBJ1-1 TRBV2 CASTRTYENTEAFF TGTGCCAGCACCCGGACGTACGAGAACACTGAAGCTTTCTTT
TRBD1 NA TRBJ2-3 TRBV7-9 CASSSTGESDTQYF TGTGCCAGCAGTTCCACAGGGGAGTCAGATACGCAGTATTTT
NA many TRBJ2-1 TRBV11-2 CASSLYHGGAYNEQFF TGTGCCAGCAGCTTATACCACGGGGGAGCCTACAATGAGCAGTTCTTC
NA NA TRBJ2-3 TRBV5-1 CASSSGQLTDTQYF TGCGCCAGCAGCTCGGGACAACTCACAGATACGCAGTATTTT
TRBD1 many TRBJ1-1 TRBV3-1 CASSQGQAMNTEAFF TGTGCCAGCAGCCAGGGACAGGCCATGAACACTGAAGCTTTCTTT
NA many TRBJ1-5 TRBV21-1 CASSSTGQPQHF TGTGCCAGCAGCAGCACGGGGCAGCCCCAGCATTTT
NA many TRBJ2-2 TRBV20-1 CSAPRSDRPNTGELFF TGCAGTGCTCCCCGTTCGGACCGCCCGAACACCGGGGAGCTGTTTTTT
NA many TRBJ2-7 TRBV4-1 CASSQEGTGGQYF TGCGCCAGCAGCCAAGAAGGGACCGGGGGGCAGTACTTC
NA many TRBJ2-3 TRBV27 CASSPSAAGAMTDTQYF TGTGCCAGCAGCCCATCCGCGGCGGGGGCCATGACAGATACGCAGTATTTT
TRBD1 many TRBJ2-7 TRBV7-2 CASSLWDSTYEQYF TGTGCCAGCAGCTTATGGGACAGCACCTACGAGCAGTACTTC